Presented here are 9 T cell receptor beta chains from one specimen sequenced in a study of cytomegalovirus exposure and HLA in healthy donors. The repertoire was sequenced with immunoSEQ multiplex PCR; TCRdb's copy has only in-frame clones and lacks some. The sample carries 45,000 to 65,000 clones, 93% recorded once. Sequenced: PBMCs. Source of these receptors: a woman between 18 and 30 years old in good health and CMV-seropositive.

This chain links TRBV28 with TRBJ1-2; 8 bases fit TRBD1. The CDR3 consists of 15 residues. J gave up 4 bases and V 5 bases, and 9 bases lay outside the gene matches. Germline V gene lookup returns CDR1 MDHEN and CDR2 SYDVKM. The CDR3 spells CASSPPGTGLYGYTF. CDR3 DNA sequence: TGTGCCAGCAGTCCCCCCGGGACAGGACTCTATGGCTACACCTTC.

This clone came up once. CDR3 nucleotide sequence: TGTGCCAGCAGCTTGGTCGACAGGGGCCCCTCTGGAAACACCATATATTTT. Amino acids: CASSLVDRGPSGNTIYF. This rearrangement joins TRBV5-4 to TRBJ1-3; 8 nucleotides match TRBD1. This CDR3 is 17 amino acids long. CDR1 SGHNT and CDR2 YYREEE come from the germline V gene (reference sequence). V lost 0 bases, J lost 0 bases, and 5 bases stayed unmatched.

The V and J genes are TRBV18 and TRBJ2-2, with TRBD1 matching over 7 bases. This CDR3 is built from 16 residues. Unmatched junction bases numbered 3, after V lost 1 base and J lost 1 base. Germline V gene lookup returns CDR1 KGHSH and CDR2 LQKENI. Here the CDR3 reads CASSPRQGGNTGELFF. In DNA form, the CDR3 reads TGTGCCAGCTCACCACGACAGGGTGGGAACACCGGGGAGCTGTTTTTT.

The V and J genes are TRBV5-4 and TRBJ2-7; TRBD1 matches at 10 bases. Germline values: CDR1 SGHNT, CDR2 YYREEE (reference sequence). The CDR3 totals 15 residues. After removal of 4 bases from V and 5 bases from J, the junction contained 9 bases not matched to a gene. CDR3 amino acids: CASSNTRGTGDEQYF. CDR3 nucleotides: TGTGCCAGCAGCAATACACGTGGGACAGGGGACGAGCAGTACTTC.

The chain recombines TRBV5-6 with TRBJ1-1; D perhaps matches TRBD1 (5 bases). The germline CDR1 and CDR2 sequences are SGHDT and YYEEEE. Deletions cut 4 bases from V and 2 bases from J, with 12 bases between. This CDR3 has 14 residues. The CDR3 DNA reads as TGTGCCAGCAGCCTGGGACGACTAAACACTGAAGCTTTCTTT. Translating it yields CASSLGRLNTEAFF.

This clone has just one count. The chain joins TRBV7-8 to TRBJ2-3; 8 bases agree with TRBD2. The CDR3 totals 16 residues. J was trimmed by 0 bases and V by 4 bases; bases with no gene match: 6. Germline loops: CDR1 SGHVS, CDR2 FQNEAQ. The CDR3 DNA sequence: TGTGCCAGCAGCTCCCGGGAGGGGGTGAGCACAGATACGCAGTATTTT. This gives the protein CASSSREGVSTDTQYF.

This clone was seen only once. This rearrangement joins TRBV5-1 to TRBJ2-5; D perhaps matches TRBD2 (6 bases). This CDR3 is 12 amino acids long. V lost 4 bases and J lost 2, with 6 bases in between. Germline loops: CDR1 SGHRS, CDR2 YFSETQ. CDR3 nucleotide sequence: TGCGCCAGCAGCGGGGGGCAAGAGACCCAGTACTTC. It yields the protein CASSGGQETQYF.

The chain is built from TRBV9 and TRBJ1-1; perhaps TRBD1 as D (5 bases). The CDR3 consists of 13 residues. Trimming left V 0 bases short and J 6 bases short, with 9 bases between. Germline lookup yields CDR1 SGDLS and CDR2 YYNGEE. The CDR3 protein is CASSVVTGPEAFF. CDR3 bases: TGTGCCAGCAGCGTAGTTACAGGCCCTGAAGCTTTCTTT.

The V call is TRBV30, the J call TRBJ1-4, with D perhaps matching TRBD1 (5 bases). Germline assignment: CDR1 GTSNPN and CDR2 SVGIG (reference sequence). Trimming stripped 0 bases from V and 7 bases from J, with 21 bases between. CDR3 size: 17 residues. CDR3 residues: CAWSVSPVPGLGEKLFF. Here the CDR3 DNA reads TGTGCCTGGAGTGTAAGCCCCGTTCCGGGACTTGGTGAAAAACTGTTTTTT.